This note documents a single T cell receptor beta chain sequence. Using immunoSEQ multiplex PCR, the repertoire was profiled, and TCRdb retains in-frame clones only, with some absent. Found here are 110,000 to 150,000 clones, about 80% of them singletons; the top ten hold 3.5%. The CDR3 totals 14 residues. Germline V gene lookup returns CDR1 SGHDN and CDR2 FVKESK. V was trimmed by 4 bases and J by 4 bases, leaving 10 bases between them. This record comes from a study of blood T cell repertoires in COVID-19. Looking at the study overall: T cells, B-cell-depleted T cells, or PBMCs provided the cDNA or gDNA that served as material.

Sequencing was done on a sample of peripheral blood. The TCR comes from a man between 70 and 80 years old who had recovered from COVID-19. The rearrangement links TRBV14 to TRBJ2-2, with D maybe TRBD1 (5 bases). CDR3 in DNA: TGTGCCAGCAGCCCTTCAGGGTTCACCGGGGAGCTGTTTTTT. Encoded protein: CASSPSGFTGELFF.